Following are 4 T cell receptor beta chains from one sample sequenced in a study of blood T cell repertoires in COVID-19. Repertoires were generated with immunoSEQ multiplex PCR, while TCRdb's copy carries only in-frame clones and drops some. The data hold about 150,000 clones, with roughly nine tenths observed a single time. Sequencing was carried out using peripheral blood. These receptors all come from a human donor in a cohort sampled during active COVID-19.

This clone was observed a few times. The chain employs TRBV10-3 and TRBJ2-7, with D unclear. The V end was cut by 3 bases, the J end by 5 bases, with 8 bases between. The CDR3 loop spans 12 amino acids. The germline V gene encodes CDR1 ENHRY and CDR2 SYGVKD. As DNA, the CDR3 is TGTGCCATCAGTGACTTCCGGGACGAGCAGTACTTC. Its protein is CAISDFRDEQYF.

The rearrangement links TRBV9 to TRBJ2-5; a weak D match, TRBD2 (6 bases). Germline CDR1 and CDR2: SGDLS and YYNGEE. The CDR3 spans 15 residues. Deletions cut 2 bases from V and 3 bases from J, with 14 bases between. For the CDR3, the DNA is TGTGCCAGCAGCGTCGACGGGAGACGTGAAGAGACCCAGTACTTC. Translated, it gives CASSVDGRREETQYF.

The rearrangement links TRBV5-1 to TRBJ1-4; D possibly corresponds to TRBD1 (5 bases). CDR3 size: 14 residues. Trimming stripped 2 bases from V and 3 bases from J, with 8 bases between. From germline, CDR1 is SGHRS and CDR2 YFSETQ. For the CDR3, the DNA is TGCGCCAGCAGCTTAACAGGTGCTAATGAAAAACTGTTTTTT. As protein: CASSLTGANEKLFF.

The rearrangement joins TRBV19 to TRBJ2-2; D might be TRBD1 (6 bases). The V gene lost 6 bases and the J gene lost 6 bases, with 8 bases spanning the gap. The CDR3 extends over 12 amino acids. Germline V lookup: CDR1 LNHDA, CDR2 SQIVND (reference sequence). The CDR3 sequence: CASSAGAGELFF. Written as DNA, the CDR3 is TGTGCCAGTAGCGCAGGGGCCGGGGAGCTGTTTTTT.